Each of the 27 T cell receptor beta chains below was sequenced from the same sample in a study of T cell repertoires in cytomegalovirus infection. Their antigens are not known. TCRdb called the reads again in MiXCR, with one record for every CDR3 protein. Of 450,000 to 600,000 distinct CDR3 sequences listed, roughly 46% were seen once; the top ten hold just under 45%. Here the sequenced sample was cultured PBMCs, taken from culture after CMV antigen stimulation. The receptors derive from a human donor in good health (CMV status not recorded). Some clones in this sample may be carry-over from other donors' samples.

This clonotype was counted only a few times. This chain's CDR3 is CASFVGFANTEAFF. The CDR3 coding sequence is TGCGCCAGCTTCGTGGGGTTTGCGAACACTGAAGCTTTCTTT. V usage is TRBV5-1 and J usage is TRBJ1-1; no reliable D call. The CDR3 extends over 14 amino acids. In germline, CDR1 is SGHRS, CDR2 YFSETQ. V lost 7 bases, J lost 1 base, and 14 bases lay in between.

This chain joins TRBV11-3 and TRBJ1-1; D unclear. The CDR3 runs 13 residues. CDR1 and CDR2 (germline): SGHNT, YENEEA. Trimming left V 2 bases short and J 4 bases short, with 8 bases between. CDR3 DNA: TGTGCCAGCAGCTTATTATTCTCCACTGAAGCTTTCTTT. Translated: CASSLLFSTEAFF.

The rearrangement joins TRBV7-9 to TRBJ1-1, with D possibly matching TRBD1 (5 bases). Trimming removed 8 bases from V and 0 bases from J, with 13 bases in between. This CDR3 has 14 amino acids. Germline V lookup: CDR1 SEHNR, CDR2 FQNEAQ (reference sequence). The CDR3 DNA reads as TGTGCCAGCGTACGACGGGGGGTGAACACTGAAGCTTTCTTT. Translation: CASVRRGVNTEAFF.

The chain uses TRBV7-2 and TRBJ2-7, with TRBD2 matching over 14 bases. V gave up 2 bases and J gave up 2 bases; unmatched junction bases: 2. The CDR3 has 16 amino acids. The germline CDR1 and CDR2 sequences are SGHTA and FQGNSA. The CDR3 nucleotides read TGTGCCAGCAGCTTAACGGGACTAGCGGGAGCCTACGAGCAGTACTTC. It is translated as CASSLTGLAGAYEQYF.

The rearrangement links TRBV4-3 to TRBJ1-5; the D is unclear. Deletions cut 0 bases from V and 7 bases from J, with 7 bases between. The CDR3 sequence is 13 residues long. CDR1 is LGHNA and CDR2 is YSLEER in the germline V gene. The CDR3 nucleotides read TGCGCCAGCAGCCAAGAGGTTGGACAGCCCCAGCATTTT. As protein: CASSQEVGQPQHF.

Here the CDR3 reads CASSGRGSNEKLFF. The CDR3 DNA sequence: TGTGCCAGCAGCGGAAGGGGTTCGAATGAAAAACTGTTTTTT. The chain recombines TRBV9 with TRBJ1-4; D possibly corresponds to TRBD1 (5 bases). This CDR3 is built from 14 residues. Germline-derived CDR1 and CDR2 are SGDLS and YYNGEE. V lost 3 bases and J 5 bases, leaving 11 bases between the germline ends.

The chain recombines TRBV7-2 with TRBJ2-1; D not resolved. CDR1 is SGHTA and CDR2 is FQGNSA in the germline V gene. CDR3 length: 13 residues. The V gene lost 3 bases and the J gene lost 7 bases, with 10 bases spanning the gap. Here the CDR3 DNA reads TGTGCCAGCAGCTTCCAGGCGAGTAATGAGCAGTTCTTC. Its translation is CASSFQASNEQFF.

The V and J genes are TRBV3-1 and TRBJ2-7; weak D call: TRBD2 (5 bases). The germline V gene has CDR1 LGHDT and CDR2 YNNKEL (reference sequence). The length of the CDR3 is 13 residues. V lost 3 bases to trimming and J lost 7 bases, with 13 bases between them. CDR3: CASSHGVSWEQYF. The CDR3 coding sequence is TGTGCCAGCAGCCACGGGGTTTCGTGGGAGCAGTACTTC.

This clonotype was recorded a few times. The CDR3 bases are TGTGCCAGCAGTTACTCGCCCCCGGACAGGGGGCCAGAGACCCAGTACTTC. Protein sequence: CASSYSPPDRGPETQYF. The chain recombines TRBV6-8 with TRBJ2-5; 11 positions match TRBD1. The germline V gene has CDR1 MNHGY and CDR2 SAAAGT. Trimming removed 0 bases from V and 4 bases from J; junction bases left unmatched: 7. The CDR3 totals 17 residues.

V and J are TRBV30 and TRBJ1-3; D is uncertain. Per germline, CDR1 GTSNPN and CDR2 SVGIG (reference sequence). Trimming took 5 bases from V and 0 from J, leaving 8 bases between them. The CDR3 sequence is 13 residues long. CDR3 region: CAWDRGSGNTIYF. The DNA of the CDR3 is TGTGCCTGGGACCGGGGCTCTGGAAACACCATATATTTT.

The rearrangement uses TRBV7-2 and TRBJ1-1, with TRBD1 matching over 9 bases. This CDR3 is 15 amino acids long. J gave up 6 bases and V 3 bases, and 8 bases lay outside the gene matches. Germline V CDR1 and CDR2: SGHTA, FQGNSA. CDR3 DNA sequence: TGTGCCAGCAGCTTGTTAACAGGGGGCTACCCTGAAGCTTTCTTT. The encoded protein is CASSLLTGGYPEAFF.

This chain joins TRBV20-1 and TRBJ1-1; D possibly corresponds to TRBD1 (6 bases). The CDR3 has 14 residues. With 0 bases removed from V and 4 bases from J, the gap between germline ends came to 12 bases. Germline-derived CDR1 and CDR2 are DFQATT and SNEGSKA (reference sequence). The CDR3 reads CSARDRRGATEAFF. CDR3 nucleotides: TGCAGTGCTAGAGATCGTCGGGGGGCCACTGAAGCTTTCTTT.

V and J are TRBV6-5 and TRBJ1-2, with unresolved D. Germline CDR1 is MNHEY and CDR2 is SVGAGI. The CDR3 is made up of 14 amino acids. The V end lost 0 bases, the J end lost 4 bases, and 9 bases lay between the germline ends. CDR3 nucleotide sequence: TGTGCCAGCAGTTACTCGTGGGTCGGCTATGGCTACACCTTC. Residues: CASSYSWVGYGYTF.

CDR3 region: CASSPDGRAYNEQFF. The CDR3 nucleotides are TGTGCCAGCAGCCCGGACGGTAGGGCATACAATGAGCAGTTCTTC. The rearrangement uses TRBV5-4 and TRBJ2-1; unclear D gene. V gave up 4 bases and J gave up 4 bases, with 15 bases separating them. Per germline, CDR1 SGHNT and CDR2 YYREEE (reference sequence). The CDR3 length is 15 residues.

The V gene is TRBV20-1, the J gene TRBJ2-4; no firm D call. The CDR3 is 15 residues long. Trimming cost V 0 bases and J 0 bases, with 9 bases left between them. Germline CDR1 is DFQATT and CDR2 is SNEGSKA (reference sequence). This CDR3 is CSARDRGTAKNIQYF. CDR3 in DNA: TGCAGTGCTAGAGATCGAGGAACAGCCAAAAACATTCAGTACTTC.

The table lists this clonotype with a few counts. This chain connects TRBV7-2 to TRBJ2-1; 7 bases fit TRBD2. This CDR3 region has 16 residues. From germline, CDR1 is SGHTA and CDR2 FQGNSA. J gave up 2 bases and V 5 bases, and 9 bases lay outside the gene matches. CDR3 loop: CASSPRRGVPYNEQFF. The CDR3 DNA is TGTGCCAGCAGCCCCCGTCGGGGGGTCCCCTACAATGAGCAGTTCTTC.

The sample holds a few counts of this clonotype. The chain is built from TRBV7-8 and TRBJ1-2, with D uncertain. This CDR3 spans 14 amino acids. The germline V gene has CDR1 SGHVS and CDR2 FQNEAQ. The V gene lost 0 bases and the J gene lost 6 bases, with 11 bases spanning the gap. As DNA, the CDR3 is TGTGCCAGCAGCTTAGCGCTTTGGATAAATGGCTACACCTTC. As protein: CASSLALWINGYTF.

The J gene is TRBJ2-7, the V gene TRBV28; D assignment may be TRBD1 or TRBD2 (5 bases each). Germline V gene lookup returns CDR1 MDHEN and CDR2 SYDVKM. The CDR3 has 11 residues. V gave up 11 bases and J gave up 3 bases, with 11 bases separating them. The CDR3 here is CAAGTFYEQYF. CDR3 sequence (DNA): TGTGCCGCCGGGACCTTCTACGAGCAGTACTTC.

The rearrangement joins TRBV4-2 to TRBJ2-1; the match to TRBD2 covers 11 bases. Germline CDR1 LGHNA, CDR2 YNFKEQ. J gave up 6 bases and V 1 base, and 26 bases lay outside the gene matches. This CDR3 is built from 23 residues. The DNA of the CDR3 is TGTGCCAGCAGCCAAGGATTGACTAGCGGGGCCGTTCTTCGGGGGGAGTGGCCCAATGAGCAGTTCTTC. Amino acid sequence: CASSQGLTSGAVLRGEWPNEQFF.

This clonotype was counted only a few times. The chain carries TRBV7-2 and TRBJ1-2; unclear D gene. The germline CDR1 and CDR2 sequences are SGHTA and FQGNSA. This CDR3 region has 14 residues. V was shortened by 5 bases and J by 2 bases, with 12 bases between the two germline ends. The CDR3 region has the DNA TGTGCCAGCAGCCCCGGAAGTATGAACTATGGCTACACCTTC. It specifies CASSPGSMNYGYTF.

This clonotype was found a few times. The chain uses TRBV7-6 and TRBJ2-1; maybe TRBD2 (7 bases). Germline V gene data show CDR1 as SGHVS and CDR2 as FNYEAQ. Trimming took off 0 bases at V and 7 bases at J, with 13 bases between the two ends. This CDR3 contains 15 residues. The CDR3 region is CASSLASGTTNEQFF. The CDR3 DNA reads as TGTGCCAGCAGCTTAGCCAGCGGGACAACGAATGAGCAGTTCTTC.

This clonotype occurred once. The chain carries TRBV6-1 and TRBJ2-7, with TRBD2 identical over 7 bases. V dropped 1 base and J dropped 2; count of bases not matched to a gene: 5. The CDR3 runs to 15 residues. The germline gives CDR1 MNHNS, CDR2 SASEGT. CDR3 bases: TGTGCCAGCAGTGAAGGGACGGGGGGTCCCTACGAGCAGTACTTC. This encodes CASSEGTGGPYEQYF.

For the CDR3, the DNA is TGTGCCACCAGCAGTGGGGTTTTGGAGTACGAGCAGTACTTC. Translation: CATSSGVLEYEQYF. This chain links TRBV15 with TRBJ2-7; D is ambiguous. This CDR3 is built from 14 residues. V lost 3 bases to trimming and J lost 4 bases, with 13 bases between them. Germline V gene lookup returns CDR1 LNHNV and CDR2 YYDKDF (reference sequence).

The chain joins TRBV4-2 to TRBJ2-1; 7 nucleotides match TRBD2. With 0 bases clipped from V and 1 base from J, the junction kept 6 bases outside the gene matches. The CDR3 totals 17 residues. Germline V gene lookup returns CDR1 LGHNA and CDR2 YNFKEQ. Here the CDR3 reads CASSQDLAANSYNEQFF. DNA of the CDR3: TGTGCCAGCAGCCAAGACCTAGCGGCCAATTCCTACAATGAGCAGTTCTTC.

This clonotype was observed a handful of times. This chain joins TRBV7-9 and TRBJ2-7, with TRBD2 as a possible D gene (5 bases). There are 12 residues in the CDR3. V was pared by 4 bases and J by 7 bases, with 11 bases between. CDR1 and CDR2 (germline): SEHNR, FQNEAQ (reference sequence). The CDR3 is CASSYRTGEQYF. In DNA, the CDR3 is TGTGCCAGCAGCTACCGGACGGGGGAGCAGTACTTC.

This clonotype was counted a few times. The chain carries TRBV4-3 and TRBJ2-2; D is perhaps TRBD1 or TRBD2 (5 bases each). CDR3 length equals 17 residues. Trimming removed 1 base at V and 3 bases at J, with 15 bases between. Germline loops: CDR1 LGHNA, CDR2 YSLEER. The CDR3 bases are TGCGCCAGCAGCCAAGGAATTGGGCAGGGACACACCGGGGAGCTGTTTTTT. Its translation: CASSQGIGQGHTGELFF.

The chain is built from TRBV7-2 and TRBJ2-3, with 12 positions matching TRBD2. Germline V gives CDR1 SGHTA, CDR2 FQGNSA. There are 17 residues in the CDR3. V lost 1 base and J lost 6; bases outside the gene matches: 8. The CDR3 is CASSLGASGRARDTQYF. CDR3 nucleotide sequence: TGTGCCAGCAGCTTAGGGGCTAGCGGGAGGGCCCGGGATACGCAGTATTTT.